Shown below are 10 T cell receptor beta chains from a single sample sequenced in a study of T cell responses to AZD1222 COVID-19 vaccine. Only in-frame clones appear in the TCRdb table, and some are missing; sequencing was by immunoSEQ multiplex PCR. The table has 100,000 to 150,000 clones, approximately 88% seen once. Sequencing was performed on peripheral blood, taken on day 0 of AZD1222 vaccination. All receptors derive from an adult in good health.

This chain connects TRBV27 to TRBJ2-7; D is ambiguous. Germline V lookup: CDR1 MNHEY, CDR2 SMNVEV (reference sequence). Trimming removed 3 bases at V and 5 bases at J, with 11 bases between. The CDR3 has 13 residues. The CDR3 DNA is TGTGCCAGCAGTTTGGAGCGAGCACACGAGCAGTACTTC. Its translation is CASSLERAHEQYF.

The DNA of the CDR3 is TGTGCCAGCAGCCAAGATCTGGAGGTCCGACAAGCTTTCTTT. This gives the protein CASSQDLEVRQAFF. The chain recombines TRBV4-2 with TRBJ1-1, with unresolved D. The CDR3 runs to 14 residues. CDR1 and CDR2 from the germline V gene are LGHNA and YNFKEQ. Trimming removed 0 bases at V and 9 bases at J, with 14 bases between.

The rearrangement uses TRBV19 and TRBJ2-2; 9 bases match TRBD1. The V gene end was trimmed by 9 bases and the J gene end by 5 bases; junction bases not matched to a gene: 4. Germline loops: CDR1 LNHDA, CDR2 SQIVND (reference sequence). The CDR3 runs to 13 residues. The CDR3 DNA reads as TGTGCCAGACAGGGGGCTCGAACCGGGGAGCTGTTTTTT. This gives the protein CARQGARTGELFF.

The CDR3 sequence is CASRRRGGTEAFF. The DNA for the CDR3 is TGTGCCAGCAGGCGTAGGGGGGGCACTGAAGCTTTCTTT. The V call is TRBV27, the J call TRBJ1-1; tentatively, D is TRBD1 (6 bases). The V end lost 6 bases, the J end lost 4 bases, and 12 bases lay between the germline ends. The CDR3 is made up of 13 amino acids. CDR1 and CDR2 from the germline V gene are MNHEY and SMNVEV (reference sequence).

This rearrangement joins TRBV30 to TRBJ1-3; D gene uncertain. The CDR3 consists of 13 residues. From germline, CDR1 is GTSNPN and CDR2 SVGIG (reference sequence). The V and J ends lost 2 bases and 0 bases respectively, with 5 bases between them. The CDR3 sequence is CAWSTASGNTIYF. The CDR3 DNA reads TGTGCCTGGAGTACCGCCTCTGGAAACACCATATATTTT.

The chain links TRBV4-3 to TRBJ2-2; TRBD1 matches 8 bases. Trimming cost V 1 base and J 11 bases; bases outside gene matches: 15. CDR1 and CDR2 from the germline V gene are LGHNA and YSLEER. This CDR3 spans 17 amino acids. CDR3 protein: CASSQATTGAGKNELFF. The CDR3 DNA reads TGCGCCAGCAGCCAAGCAACGACAGGGGCCGGAAAAAACGAGCTGTTTTTT.

The rearrangement links TRBV19 to TRBJ1-5, with unresolved D. Trimming cost V 1 base and J 5 bases, with 12 bases left between them. Germline assignment: CDR1 LNHDA and CDR2 SQIVND (reference sequence). This CDR3 has 15 amino acids. CDR3 DNA sequence: TGTGCCAGTAGTATAGGGGTTCTAGGGTATCAGCCCCAGCATTTT. Protein: CASSIGVLGYQPQHF.

Comments on this clone: Different DNA sequences within this sample yield the same CDR3. The chain combines TRBV7-2 with TRBJ1-2; maybe TRBD1 (5 bases). This CDR3 region has 12 residues. Germline V CDR1 and CDR2: SGHTA, FQGNSA. Trimming stripped 2 bases from V and 4 bases from J, with 5 bases between. The CDR3 here is CASSLQGYGYTF. CDR3 sequence (DNA): TGTGCCAGCAGCTTACAGGGCTATGGCTACACCTTC. The whole variable domain, filled in from reference TRBV7-2 and TRBJ1-2, reads GAGVSQSPSNKVTEKGKDVELRCDPISGHTALYWYRQSLGQGLEFLIYFQGNSAPDKSGLPSDRFSAERTGGSVSTLTIQRTQQEDSAVYLCASSLQGYGYTFGSGTRLTVV.

J is TRBJ1-2 and V is TRBV18, with a weak D call TRBD1 (6 bases). Trimming took off 3 bases at V and 6 bases at J, with 14 bases between the two ends. Germline CDR1 reads KGHSH; CDR2 reads LQKENI. This CDR3 has 14 amino acids. In nucleotides, the CDR3 is TGTGCCAGCTCACCCTCGTCTGGGGGCGATGGCTACACCTTC. Protein sequence: CASSPSSGGDGYTF.

The chain is built from TRBV3-1 (or the pseudogene TRBV3-2) and TRBJ2-5; 7 bases match TRBD2. V was clipped by 1 base and J by 13 bases; unmatched bases: 9. The CDR3 consists of 13 residues. Germline values: CDR1 LGHDT, CDR2 YNNKEL (reference sequence). The CDR3 region is CASSQVTGTKRYF. The CDR3, as DNA: TGTGCCAGCAGCCAAGTTACCGGGACTAAACGGTACTTC.